The 17 T cell receptor beta chains below come from one sample, sequenced in a study of blood T cell repertoires in COVID-19. Assay: immunoSEQ multiplex PCR; the TCRdb copy retains only in-frame clones and omits some. The sample has about 240,000 clones; around four fifths are singletons. The sequencing sample was made of PBMCs or T cells enriched from blood (not recorded which). These receptors all stem from a woman in her 40s who had been exposed to COVID-19.

The count of this clone is one. This chain links TRBV7-2 with TRBJ1-4; 7 nucleotides align to TRBD1. V lost 4 bases and J lost 1; bases outside the gene matches: 6. Germline CDR1 is SGHTA and CDR2 is FQGNSA. The CDR3 loop spans 16 amino acids. The CDR3 DNA follows: TGTGCCAGCAGCTCCGACAGGGTTATAACTAATGAAAAACTGTTTTTT. Protein product: CASSSDRVITNEKLFF. Supplemented by reference TRBV7-2 and TRBJ1-4, the full variable domain reads GAGVSQSPSNKVTEKGKDVELRCDPISGHTALYWYRQSLGQGLEFLIYFQGNSAPDKSGLPSDRFSAERTGGSVSTLTIQRTQQEDSAVYLCASSSDRVITNEKLFFGSGTQLSVL.

The CDR3 DNA reads TGTGCCAGCAGCCAAGACATCGGACTCTGGGGGCAGTACTTC. It yields the protein CASSQDIGLWGQYF. V usage is TRBV3-1 (or the pseudogene TRBV3-2) and J usage is TRBJ2-7; D possibly corresponds to TRBD2 (5 bases). Trimming left V 0 bases short and J 9 bases short, with 15 bases between. Per germline, CDR1 LGHDT and CDR2 YNNKEL (reference sequence). There are 14 residues in the CDR3.

The V and J genes are TRBV7-3 and TRBJ2-1; possible D gene TRBD1, 7 bases. The germline CDR1 and CDR2 sequences are SGHTA and FQGTGA. This CDR3 has 14 residues. V was pared by 5 bases and J by 2 bases, with 10 bases between. The CDR3: CASSRGTAYNEQFF. The CDR3, as DNA: TGTGCCAGCAGCCGCGGGACAGCCTACAATGAGCAGTTCTTC.

This rearrangement joins TRBV19 to TRBJ1-1; 8 bases agree with TRBD1. V trimming: 3 bases; J trimming: 0 bases; junction bases outside the gene matches: 12. Germline CDR1 and CDR2: LNHDA and SQIVND (reference sequence). This CDR3 contains 18 residues. CDR3 DNA sequence: TGTGCCAGTAGTATCTCGGGACAGGTTTTCCTCATGAACACTGAAGCTTTCTTT. Amino acid sequence: CASSISGQVFLMNTEAFF.

The chain carries TRBV3-1 (or the pseudogene TRBV3-2) and TRBJ1-2; TRBD1 might be the D (5 bases). Trimming took off 0 bases at V and 6 bases at J, with 14 bases between the two ends. Looked up from germline, CDR1 is LGHDT and CDR2 is YNNKEL (reference sequence). The CDR3 sequence is 15 residues long. CDR3 amino acids: CASSQDSPGGDGYTF. The CDR3 bases are TGTGCCAGCAGCCAAGACAGTCCTGGAGGGGATGGCTACACCTTC.

The chain combines TRBV10-3 with TRBJ1-1; a weak D match, TRBD1 (6 bases). The germline CDR1 and CDR2 sequences are ENHRY and SYGVKD. The CDR3 is made up of 17 amino acids. Trimming removed 6 bases from V and 0 bases from J, with 20 bases in between. The CDR3 protein is CAIRGAQGDAMNTEAFF. CDR3 DNA sequence: TGTGCCATCAGGGGGGCCCAGGGTGATGCCATGAACACTGAAGCTTTCTTT.

The V gene is TRBV19, the J gene TRBJ1-4; 8 nucleotides match TRBD1. The CDR3 has 13 amino acids. After removal of 6 bases from V and 8 bases from J, the junction contained 5 bases not matched to a gene. Germline V gene sequence: CDR1 LNHDA, CDR2 SQIVND (reference sequence). CDR3 sequence reads: CASRDREEEKLFF. CDR3 DNA: TGTGCCAGTAGGGACAGGGAAGAGGAAAAACTGTTTTTT.

This clone came up a few times. The V gene is TRBV5-4, the J gene TRBJ1-2, with 8 bases lining up with TRBD1. The CDR3 consists of 13 residues. Germline V gene lookup returns CDR1 SGHNT and CDR2 YYREEE (reference sequence). J gave up 8 bases and V 2 bases, and 5 bases lay outside the gene matches. The CDR3 reads CASSFDRGKGYTF. In nucleotides, the CDR3 is TGTGCCAGCAGCTTCGACAGGGGAAAGGGCTACACCTTC.

The rearrangement uses TRBV30 and TRBJ2-1; D may be TRBD1 (6 bases). The CDR3 has 15 residues. V was shortened by 8 bases and J by 3 bases, with 20 bases between the two germline ends. Per the germline V gene, CDR1 is GTSNPN and CDR2 is SVGIG (reference sequence). For the CDR3, the DNA is TGTGCCGGGACAAGGGGTCAGGGGAACTACAATGAGCAGTTCTTC. Encoded protein: CAGTRGQGNYNEQFF.

The chain joins TRBV6-5 to TRBJ2-4; 7 bases map to TRBD2. Germline CDR1 MNHEY, CDR2 SVGAGI. The length of the CDR3 is 12 residues. V lost 0 bases, J lost 12 bases, and 2 bases stayed unmatched. The chain's CDR3 is CASSYSGGPQYF. In DNA, the CDR3 is TGTGCCAGCAGTTACTCGGGAGGGCCTCAGTACTTC.

The chain combines TRBV7-2 with TRBJ2-3; weak D call: TRBD2 (5 bases). CDR1 SGHTA and CDR2 FQGNSA come from the germline V gene. With 3 bases removed from V and 4 bases from J, the gap between germline ends came to 8 bases. There are 13 residues in the CDR3. The CDR3 DNA sequence: TGTGCCAGCAGCTTCGACTATTCAGATACGCAGTATTTT. It encodes CASSFDYSDTQYF.

V usage is TRBV4-2 and J usage is TRBJ2-1, with TRBD1 matching 8 bases. The CDR3 length is 15 residues. CDR1 is LGHNA and CDR2 is YNFKEQ in the germline V gene. V lost 6 bases, J lost 0 bases, and 4 bases stayed unmatched. The DNA of the CDR3 is TGTGCCAGCAGGGTCACAGGGGGCTCCTACAATGAGCAGTTCTTC. This codes for CASRVTGGSYNEQFF.

CDR3 DNA sequence: TGCGCCAGCAGCCTAAGCGGACAGTTCGATAGTGAAAAACTGTTTTTT. It codes for CASSLSGQFDSEKLFF. This chain links TRBV4-1 with TRBJ1-4; a possible D gene is TRBD1 (6 bases). The length of the CDR3 is 16 residues. The germline V gene encodes CDR1 MGHRA and CDR2 YSYEKL. V lost 4 bases to trimming and J lost 7 bases, with 19 bases between them.

Ten or more counts support this clone. The chain combines TRBV7-2 with TRBJ1-3, with 8 bases fitting TRBD1. From germline, CDR1 is SGHTA and CDR2 FQGNSA. V shed 4 bases, J shed 0 bases, and the junction held 8 bases outside the gene matches. This CDR3 has 17 amino acids. As DNA, the CDR3 is TGTGCCAGCAGCTACGGTGGACAGGGCATCTCTGGAAACACCATATATTTT. Its translation: CASSYGGQGISGNTIYF.

The V and J genes are TRBV18 and TRBJ2-7, with 7 bases fitting TRBD1. The length of the CDR3 is 14 residues. CDR1 and CDR2 (germline): KGHSH, LQKENI. Trimming removed 5 bases from V and 2 bases from J; junction bases left unmatched: 6. As DNA, the CDR3 is TGTGCCAGCTCAATAACAGGGGATCCCTACGAGCAGTACTTC. It translates to CASSITGDPYEQYF.

This chain uses TRBV6-1 with TRBJ2-1; 12 bases align to TRBD2. CDR1 and CDR2 from the germline V gene are MNHNS and SASEGT. This CDR3 is built from 17 residues. V was clipped by 0 bases and J by 9 bases; unmatched bases: 9. The CDR3 DNA sequence: TGTGCCAGCAGTGAAGCTATTTCTAGCGGGGGGGCCTCTGAGCAGTTCTTC. It yields the protein CASSEAISSGGASEQFF.

The chain has TRBV9 and TRBJ2-5, with a weak D call TRBD2 (5 bases). CDR3 length equals 16 residues. Trimming took off 4 bases at V and 0 bases at J, with 16 bases between the two ends. The V gene's germline CDR1 is SGDLS and CDR2 YYNGEE. The chain's CDR3 is CASSPSRGSYQETQYF. The CDR3 region has the DNA TGTGCCAGCAGCCCAAGTCGTGGGAGCTACCAAGAGACCCAGTACTTC.